A selection of T cell receptor beta chains follows, all from one sample in a study of cytomegalovirus exposure and HLA in healthy donors. Some clones are missing from TCRdb's copy, which holds only in-frame ones; the method was immunoSEQ multiplex PCR. Here the sample spans under 150,000 clones, approximately 80% being singletons. The specimen sequenced was PBMCs. These receptors were collected from a middle-aged woman in good health and CMV-seropositive. Both conserved end residues are part of each CDR3. The order of the fields is V gene, J gene, D gene, clone size, CDR3 length, CDR3 protein, CDR3 DNA. The D gene is left open where the match is weak. Only some rows state a clone size, as once, few, many or a class for expanded clones.

TRBV4-2	TRBJ2-3	NA	NA	19	CASSQQYRDYQTSTDTQYF	TGTGCCAGCAGCCAACAATATCGTGACTACCAAACTAGCACAGATACGCAGTATTTT
TRBV7-6	TRBJ1-3	TRBD1	NA	16	CASSSLQGAKGNTIYF	TGTGCCAGCAGCTCATTACAGGGGGCGAAAGGAAACACCATATATTTT
TRBV2	TRBJ1-5	NA	many	13	CASSQGWGQPQHF	TGTGCCAGCAGCCAGGGGTGGGGGCAGCCCCAGCATTTT
TRBV11-3	TRBJ2-1	TRBD2	NA	14	CATYREGQGNEQFF	TGTGCCACCTACCGGGAGGGCCAAGGCAATGAGCAGTTCTTC
TRBV19	TRBJ2-1	NA	NA	12	CASSIGRGGKFF	TGTGCCAGTAGTATAGGTAGGGGGGGTAAGTTCTTC
TRBV5-6	TRBJ1-4	NA	NA	13	CASSARGNEKLFF	TGTGCCAGCAGCGCAAGGGGTAATGAAAAACTGTTTTTT
TRBV9	TRBJ2-1	NA	NA	17	CASSVDLLGRGYDEQFF	TGTGCCAGCAGCGTAGATTTACTGGGGCGGGGTTACGATGAGCAGTTCTTC
TRBV7-9	TRBJ2-3	TRBD1	NA	15	CASSSRDSLSDTQYF	TGTGCCAGCAGCTCCCGGGACAGTCTTTCAGATACGCAGTATTTT
TRBV5-6	TRBJ1-6	TRBD1	NA	15	CASSFLTGSNSPLHF	TGTGCCAGCAGCTTTCTGACAGGGTCTAATTCACCCCTCCACTTT
TRBV10-3	TRBJ2-1	NA	NA	14	CAISESPRDSRLFF	TGTGCCATCAGTGAGTCGCCGCGGGACTCGAGGCTGTTCTTC
TRBV18	TRBJ2-5	TRBD1	NA	15	CASSLEQGLGETQYF	TGTGCCAGCTCACTTGAACAGGGGCTGGGAGAGACCCAGTACTTC
TRBV27	TRBJ2-7	TRBD1	NA	16	CASSPRGRGPSYEQYF	TGTGCCAGCAGTCCCCGCGGAAGGGGGCCCTCCTACGAGCAGTACTTC
TRBV30	TRBJ1-4	NA	NA	13	CAWRQSTNEKLFF	TGTGCCTGGAGACAGTCAACTAATGAAAAACTGTTTTTT
TRBV7-9	TRBJ1-4	TRBD1	NA	15	CASSSEGQGPGKLFF	TGTGCCAGCAGCTCAGAGGGACAGGGTCCGGGGAAACTGTTTTTT
TRBV4-1	TRBJ1-1	NA	NA	16	CASSSRATNRGTEAFF	TGCGCCAGCAGCTCCAGGGCGACGAACCGGGGGACTGAAGCTTTCTTT
TRBV14	TRBJ2-1	TRBD2	NA	14	CASSLLAGYNEQFF	TGTGCCAGCAGCCTCCTAGCGGGGTACAATGAGCAGTTCTTC
TRBV7-2	TRBJ2-7	TRBD2	few	15	CASSPVAGDSYEQYF	TGTGCCAGCAGCCCAGTAGCGGGGGACTCCTACGAGCAGTACTTC
TRBV7-8	TRBJ1-2	NA	NA	15	CASSKRDRPYYGYTF	TGTGCCAGCAGTAAACGAGACAGACCATACTATGGCTACACCTTC
TRBV9	TRBJ2-1	NA	NA	14	CASSVSARGDEQFF	TGTGCCAGCAGCGTGAGCGCTCGAGGCGATGAGCAGTTCTTC